The clone carrying this TCR beta chain was picked up many times. As yet, its antigen is unknown. TCRdb reanalysed the PCR reads using MiXCR and keeps one entry per CDR3 protein. This sample has tens of thousands of distinct CDR3 sequences; about 20% occur once, and the top ten carry around 0.88%. The data originate from a study of molecular identifiers for immune sequencing clone quantification. Whole-study context: The replicate experiment used RNA from around 20,000 or 99,000 naive CD8 cells. This RNA was split into five aliquots, and four of them were sequenced.

Libraries for naive CD8 T cells, which were made from roughly 18,000 to 920,000 sorted cells, drew on 10%, 30% or 50% of the RNA. Sorting captured naive CD8 T cells as CD8+CD4-CCR7+CD45RA+. The V and J ends lost 5 bases and 0 bases respectively, with 22 bases between them. Germline-derived CDR1 and CDR2 are LNHDA and SQIVND (reference sequence). This CDR3 region has 18 residues. Whole-study results and caveats: Clones that had above 20 RNA copies took up over 99% of effector molecules but under 1% in naive cells.

The chain links TRBV19 to TRBJ1-1; no firm D call. This receptor was taken from a human donor in good health. Some libraries in this study had Jurkat cell RNA spiked in. Material: naive CD8+ T cells from blood, with Jurkat cell RNA spiked in. Documented subset: FACS-sorted CD8+CD4-CCR7+CD45RA+ naive T cells. CDR3 DNA sequence: TGTGCCAGTAGTCTGGAGTCAGGTTTAGCAGGCCTGAACACTGAAGCTTTCTTT. It encodes CASSLESGLAGLNTEAFF.